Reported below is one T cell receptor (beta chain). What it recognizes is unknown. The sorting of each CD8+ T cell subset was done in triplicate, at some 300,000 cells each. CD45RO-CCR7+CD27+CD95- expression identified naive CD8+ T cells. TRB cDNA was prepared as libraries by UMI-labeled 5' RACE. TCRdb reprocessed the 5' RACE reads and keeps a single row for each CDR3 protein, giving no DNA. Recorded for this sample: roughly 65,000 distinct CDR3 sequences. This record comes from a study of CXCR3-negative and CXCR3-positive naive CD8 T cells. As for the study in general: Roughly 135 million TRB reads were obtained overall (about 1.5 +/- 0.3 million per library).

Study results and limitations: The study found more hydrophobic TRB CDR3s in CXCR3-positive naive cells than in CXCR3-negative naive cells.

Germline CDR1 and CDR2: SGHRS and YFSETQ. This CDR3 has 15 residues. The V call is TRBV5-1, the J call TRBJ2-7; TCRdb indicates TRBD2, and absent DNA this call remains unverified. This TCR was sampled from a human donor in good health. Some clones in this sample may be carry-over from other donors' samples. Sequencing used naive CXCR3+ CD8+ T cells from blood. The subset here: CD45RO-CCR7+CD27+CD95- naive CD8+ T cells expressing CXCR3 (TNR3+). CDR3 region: CASSVAGGGSYEQYF.